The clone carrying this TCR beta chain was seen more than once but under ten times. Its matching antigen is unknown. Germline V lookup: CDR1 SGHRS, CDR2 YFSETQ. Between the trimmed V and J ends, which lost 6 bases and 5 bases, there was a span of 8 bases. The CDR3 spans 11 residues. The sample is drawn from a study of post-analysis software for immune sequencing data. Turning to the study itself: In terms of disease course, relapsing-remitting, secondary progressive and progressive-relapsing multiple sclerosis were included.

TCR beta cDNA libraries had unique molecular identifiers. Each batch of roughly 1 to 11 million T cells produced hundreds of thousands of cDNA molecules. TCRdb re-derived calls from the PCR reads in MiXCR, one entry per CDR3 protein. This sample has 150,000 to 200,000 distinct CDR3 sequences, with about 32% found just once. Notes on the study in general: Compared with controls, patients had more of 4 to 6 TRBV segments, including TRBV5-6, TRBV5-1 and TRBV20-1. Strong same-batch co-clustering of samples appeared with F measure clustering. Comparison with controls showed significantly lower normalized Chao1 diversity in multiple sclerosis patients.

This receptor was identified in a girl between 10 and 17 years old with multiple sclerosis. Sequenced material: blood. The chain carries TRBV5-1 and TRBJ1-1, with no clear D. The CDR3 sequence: CASIFGTEAFF. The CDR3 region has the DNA TGCGCCAGCATTTTCGGTACTGAAGCTTTCTTT.